A single sample is the source of the 7 T cell receptor beta chains below, sequenced in a study of immune cell composition in non-small cell lung cancer. Method: immunoSEQ multiplex PCR; TCRdb's copy keeps in-frame clones and lacks some. This table holds around 2,000 clones, 70% to 80% found once. Material for sequencing was lung tumor tissue. All receptors come from a human donor with non-small cell lung cancer.

This clone appeared a few times. The rearrangement joins TRBV9 to TRBJ2-2; weak D call: TRBD2 (7 bases). V was cut by 6 bases and J by 4 bases, with 13 bases left in between. There are 14 residues in the CDR3. Germline V gene sequence: CDR1 SGDLS, CDR2 YYNGEE. The CDR3 is CASTGGPSTGELFF. Here the CDR3 DNA reads TGTGCCAGCACCGGGGGGCCAAGCACCGGGGAGCTGTTTTTT.

This clone was detected only a few times. The chain recombines TRBV4-2 with TRBJ2-2; a possible D gene is TRBD2 (5 bases). With 5 bases removed from V and 3 bases from J, the gap between germline ends came to 10 bases. There are 14 residues in the CDR3. Germline V gives CDR1 LGHNA, CDR2 YNFKEQ. As DNA, the CDR3 is TGTGCCAGCAGCTCTCCGCGGGACACCGGGGAGCTGTTTTTT. It translates to CASSSPRDTGELFF.

In DNA form, the CDR3 reads TGCGCCAGCAGCTTAGGGACAGGCGGTATGGAGACCCAGTACTTC. Its translation: CASSLGTGGMETQYF. The chain is built from TRBV5-1 and TRBJ2-5; 8 bases match TRBD1. The CDR3 spans 15 residues. The germline gives CDR1 SGHRS, CDR2 YFSETQ. V trimming: 2 bases; J trimming: 5 bases; junction bases outside the gene matches: 8.

This clone appeared once. The chain combines TRBV7-2 with TRBJ2-5; 8 bases agree with TRBD2. With V trimmed by 5 bases and J by 4 bases, 6 bases remained unmatched. The CDR3 runs 14 residues. From germline, CDR1 is SGHTA and CDR2 FQGNSA. CDR3: CASSPAGLGETQYF. DNA for the CDR3: TGTGCCAGCAGCCCAGCGGGACTAGGAGAGACCCAGTACTTC.

The rearrangement links TRBV7-9 to TRBJ1-1; D may be TRBD1 (5 bases). Germline V gene lookup returns CDR1 SEHNR and CDR2 FQNEAQ (reference sequence). CDR3 length: 13 residues. The V and J ends lost 5 bases and 8 bases respectively, with 15 bases between them. The CDR3 DNA sequence: TGTGCCAGCAGCCTCGAGGGACTCGCGGAAGCTTTCTTT. Its protein is CASSLEGLAEAFF.

This clone was observed a handful of times. The chain employs TRBV7-9 and TRBJ2-4; D is unclear. This CDR3 has 16 residues. Trimming took 5 bases from V and 1 from J, leaving 15 bases between them. CDR1 is SEHNR and CDR2 is FQNEAQ in the germline V gene (reference sequence). CDR3 in amino acids: CASSVLVLGAKNIQYF. DNA of the CDR3: TGTGCCAGCAGCGTACTGGTCCTCGGGGCCAAAAACATTCAGTACTTC.

The chain combines TRBV4-2 with TRBJ2-6, with D unclear. The CDR3 consists of 12 residues. The germline V and J ends were trimmed by 7 bases and 11 bases, with 12 bases remaining between them. The germline V gene encodes CDR1 LGHNA and CDR2 YNFKEQ. DNA for the CDR3: TGTGCCAGCACAACCGGGTTCGACGTCCTGACTTTC. This sequence encodes CASTTGFDVLTF.